Following are 7 T cell receptor beta chains from one sample sequenced in a study of human T cells and chemical hapten exposure. This sample's time point: patch test 1, 2 weeks after DPC sensitization. This sample's treatment: therapeutic diphenylcyclopropenone sensitization with weekly scalp DPC. TCRdb analysed the RACE reads with MiXCR anew, one entry per CDR3 protein. Counted here are approximately 49,000 distinct CDR3 sequences, less than 9.5% occurring once; the ten biggest clones make up around 4.3%. Sequenced material: whole blood, taken in connection with sensitization to the hapten diphenylcyclopropenone (DPC). The receptors shown here come from a woman in her fifties or sixties with alopecia areata. Some clones in this sample may be carry-over from other donors' samples.

The CDR3 loop reads CAISLSNEQFF. The CDR3 DNA sequence: TGTGCCATCAGTTTATCCAATGAGCAGTTCTTC. The chain has TRBV10-3 and TRBJ2-1; no definite D call. CDR3 length: 11 amino acids. CDR1 and CDR2 (germline): ENHRY, SYGVKD. With 5 bases removed from V and 6 bases from J, the gap between germline ends came to 5 bases.

At least ten counts were recorded for this clonotype. This sequence joins TRBV7-8 and TRBJ1-2, with D unclear. V was trimmed by 0 bases and J by 0 bases, leaving 5 bases between them. This CDR3 spans 14 amino acids. The germline V gene encodes CDR1 SGHVS and CDR2 FQNEAQ. CDR3 sequence reads: CASSLAAANYGYTF. CDR3 DNA: TGTGCCAGCAGCTTAGCGGCAGCTAACTATGGCTACACCTTC.

This chain joins TRBV15 and TRBJ2-5; possibly TRBD1 for D (5 bases). The CDR3 loop spans 15 amino acids. Trimming removed 3 bases from V and 2 bases from J, with 13 bases in between. Germline V gene lookup returns CDR1 LNHNV and CDR2 YYDKDF (reference sequence). The CDR3 DNA is TGTGCCACCAGCAGCAGGGAAACACTGCAAGAGACCCAGTACTTC. Protein sequence: CATSSRETLQETQYF.

This clonotype was counted many times. The CDR3 DNA sequence: TGTGCCAGCAGTTTACCGGGACAGGGCTTAGAGACCCAGTACTTC. Its protein product is CASSLPGQGLETQYF. The chain has TRBV28 and TRBJ2-5; TRBD1 agrees at 9 bases. This CDR3 contains 15 residues. The V segment lost 2 bases and the J segment 4 bases; nucleotides outside the gene matches: 5. Germline lookup yields CDR1 MDHEN and CDR2 SYDVKM.

The chain recombines TRBV29-1 with TRBJ2-7, with D hard to call. Germline CDR1 is SQVTM and CDR2 is ANQGSEA. Trimming shortened V by 4 bases and J by 2 bases, and 6 bases separated the two germline ends. The CDR3 is made up of 11 amino acids. Here the CDR3 DNA reads TGCAGCGTTGGGGAAACCTACGAGCAGTACTTC. It yields the protein CSVGETYEQYF.

V is TRBV5-1 and J is TRBJ1-2; D gene unclear. The CDR3 contains 12 residues. The V end was cut by 0 bases, the J end by 4 bases, with 4 bases between. The germline gives CDR1 SGHRS, CDR2 YFSETQ. The chain's CDR3 is CASSLGPYGYTF. In DNA, the CDR3 is TGCGCCAGCAGCTTGGGGCCCTATGGCTACACCTTC. Complete variable domain (other parts from reference TRBV5-1 and TRBJ1-2): KAGVTQTPRYLIKTRGQQVTLSCSPISGHRSVSWYQQTPGQGLQFLFEYFSETQRNKGNFPGRFSGRQFSNSRSEMNVSTLELGDSALYLCASSLGPYGYTFGSGTRLTVV.

This clonotype was recorded at least ten times. One junction end disagrees with the germline gene, perhaps due to a read error. J is TRBJ1-1 and V is TRBV28; D remains ambiguous. The CDR3 runs 12 residues. Germline CDR1 and CDR2: MDHEN and SYDVKM. The CDR3 DNA sequence: TGTGCCAGCAGTCTACAAGTTCGCGATTCCGAATTT. Protein sequence: CASSLQVRDSEF.